This T cell receptor beta chain appears in the sequencing data of a study of CD8 T cells in ankylosing spondylitis. Germline V CDR1 and CDR2: LGHNA, YNFKEQ. The CDR3 sequence is 18 residues long. The ends lost 4 bases at V and 5 bases at J; junction bases unmatched: 13. This clonotype was found a few times. TCRdb called the 5' RACE reads again in MiXCR, with one record for every CDR3 protein. The profile covers about 350,000 distinct CDR3 sequences, with roughly 20% appearing a single time and 13% taken by the ten largest. V is TRBV4-2 and J is TRBJ2-3; TRBD1 agrees at 12 bases. This receptor was obtained from a male donor with ankylosing spondylitis or in good health (not recorded which). Source material: blood, either unsorted or a sorted T cell fraction (not recorded which). The CDR3 region is CASSPWDRGQVRGDTQYF. In DNA, the CDR3 is TGTGCCAGCAGCCCGTGGGACAGGGGGCAAGTTCGTGGAGATACGCAGTATTTT.